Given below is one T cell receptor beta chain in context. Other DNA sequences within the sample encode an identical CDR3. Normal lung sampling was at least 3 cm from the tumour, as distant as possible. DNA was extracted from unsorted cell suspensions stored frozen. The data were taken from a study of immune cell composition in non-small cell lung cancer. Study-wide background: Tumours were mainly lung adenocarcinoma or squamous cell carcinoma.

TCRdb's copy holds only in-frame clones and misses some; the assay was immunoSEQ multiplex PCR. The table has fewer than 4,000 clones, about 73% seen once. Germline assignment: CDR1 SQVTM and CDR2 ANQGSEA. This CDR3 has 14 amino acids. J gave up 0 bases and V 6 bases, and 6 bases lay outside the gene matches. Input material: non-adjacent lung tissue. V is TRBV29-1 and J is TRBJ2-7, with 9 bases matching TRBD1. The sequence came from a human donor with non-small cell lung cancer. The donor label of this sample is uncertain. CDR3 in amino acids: CSVATGGSSYEQYF. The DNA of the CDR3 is TGCAGCGTCGCGACAGGGGGAAGCTCCTACGAGCAGTACTTC.